This T cell receptor (beta chain) was identified during a study of blood T cell repertoires in COVID-19. For the study at large: Both acute and convalescent COVID-19 samples were obtained from the United States, Italy and Spain. Sources were T cells, B-cell-depleted T cells, or PBMCs; the material itself was cDNA or gDNA.

Original methodology: Scientists estimated how many nucleated cells there were by amplifying reference gene primers. Assay used: immunoSEQ multiplex PCR; TCRdb lists only in-frame clones, some missing. V, J and clone size are taken as reported in that table, and D and trimming were inferred from the DNA itself. The sample carries a few hundred thousand clones, less than 85% recorded once. Trimming removed 5 bases from V and 0 bases from J, with 7 bases in between. This CDR3 comprises 14 residues. Germline V lookup: CDR1 MNHEY, CDR2 SMNVEV (reference sequence). The TCR was taken from a woman in her late teens or twenties with acute or convalescent COVID-19. The J gene is TRBJ2-2, the V gene TRBV27; D unresolved. The sample consisted of peripheral blood. The CDR3 sequence is CASSTRTNTGELFF. Here the CDR3 DNA reads TGTGCCAGCAGTACAAGAACGAACACCGGGGAGCTGTTTTTT.